This T cell receptor (beta chain) was sequenced during a study of beta chain features in type 1 diabetes. Regarding the study as a whole: Researchers report that Type 1 diabetes patients had moderately but significantly shorter TCRB CDR3s across all four CD4+ subsets.

As every portion of the isolated RNA was reverse transcribed, the sequencing read expressed TCRB transcripts. Deep immunoSEQ sequencing covered naive, central memory and regulatory T cell samples. Some clones are missing from TCRdb's copy, which holds only in-frame ones; the method was immunoSEQ multiplex PCR. Of roughly 610,000 clones listed, around 15% were seen once; the top ten hold 0.09% to 0.095%. The V gene's germline CDR1 is MDHEN and CDR2 SYDVKM. Trimming took 9 bases from V and 2 from J; bases not matched to a gene: 8. The CDR3 has 14 amino acids. This clone showed up just a few times. What it binds is unknown.

The chain joins TRBV28 to TRBJ2-3; 7 positions match TRBD1. The specimen was naive CD4+ T cells from blood. The receptor was derived from a man aged 18 to 30 in good health. The CDR3 spells CASEGAGVTDTQYF. Here the CDR3 DNA reads TGTGCCAGTGAGGGGGCAGGGGTCACAGATACGCAGTATTTT.